The 23 T cell receptor beta chains reported below all come from one sample, sequenced in a study of early T cells in non-severe SARS-CoV-2 infection (dated by TCRdb to the early 2020s). Library preparation was by 5' RACE. Sequencing used a NextSeq 500. TCRdb reprocessing: public reads trimmed at Q25 with fastp, clones called with MiXCR, in-frame beta chains kept. Here each entry gathers all rows of one CDR3 protein and keeps the most common genes and DNA. This sample has 35,000 to 40,000 distinct CDR3 sequences in its table, and 3% to 4% of those were observed once. Clones ranked in the top ten supply 8% to 10% of the sample. Sequencing used whole blood. These receptors came from an adult who was a healthcare worker with PCR-confirmed SARS-CoV-2 infection or an uninfected control (not recorded which).

The chain combines TRBV5-5 with TRBJ2-7; 12 nucleotides match TRBD2. Germline assignment: CDR1 SGHKS and CDR2 YYEKEE (reference sequence). J was trimmed by 9 bases and V by 4 bases; bases with no gene match: 5. This CDR3 contains 13 residues. CDR3 in amino acids: CASSQTSGSTQYV. The CDR3 DNA reads as TGTGCCAGCAGCCAGACTAGCGGGAGCACGCAGTACGTC.

This clonotype was seen repeatedly, ten times or more. This rearrangement joins TRBV6-2 or TRBV6-3 to TRBJ2-1, with a weak D call TRBD2 (5 bases). V gave up 7 bases and J gave up 6 bases, with 19 bases separating them. In germline, CDR1 is MNHEY, CDR2 SVGEGT. This CDR3 comprises 15 residues. The CDR3: CASMWWPRAGNEQFF. The CDR3 bases are TGTGCCAGCATGTGGTGGCCGAGGGCAGGCAATGAGCAGTTCTTC.

At least ten counts were recorded for this clonotype. The rearrangement links TRBV20-1 to TRBJ2-5; D is unclear. The CDR3 covers 11 residues. V lost 7 bases to trimming and J lost 5 bases, with 11 bases between them. Germline-derived CDR1 and CDR2 are DFQATT and SNEGSKA (reference sequence). This chain's CDR3 is CSVGPRETQYF. CDR3 DNA sequence: TGCAGTGTCGGTCCAAGGGAGACCCAGTACTTC.

This clonotype appeared many times. This chain joins TRBV29-1 and TRBJ1-1; the D gene is possibly TRBD1 (5 bases). Trimming pared 8 bases from V and 5 bases from J, leaving 15 bases between. Germline V lookup: CDR1 SQVTM, CDR2 ANQGSEA. The CDR3 has 12 residues. The CDR3 DNA is TGCAGCCTTAGATCCGGGGGGACTGAAGCTTTCTTT. This codes for CSLRSGGTEAFF.

This clonotype was counted many times. The chain joins TRBV29-1 to TRBJ2-7; 7 bases are shared with TRBD1. The CDR3 covers 14 residues. Germline V gives CDR1 SQVTM, CDR2 ANQGSEA. V shed 2 bases, J shed 1 base, and the junction held 5 bases outside the gene matches. CDR3 protein: CSVEYPGQSYEQYF. For the CDR3, the DNA is TGCAGCGTTGAATACCCGGGACAGTCCTACGAGCAGTACTTC.

This clonotype was seen repeatedly, ten times or more. This chain connects TRBV5-5 to TRBJ1-1; D is perhaps TRBD1 (6 bases). Germline V gives CDR1 SGHKS, CDR2 YYEKEE (reference sequence). V was shortened by 1 base and J by 1 base, with 8 bases between the two germline ends. The CDR3 length is 14 residues. The CDR3 protein is CASSLIGGNTEAFF. In DNA, the CDR3 is TGTGCCAGCAGCTTGATAGGGGGGAACACTGAAGCTTTCTTT.

Of note for this clonotype: This may come from a read error, since a much larger clone is one base off. The rearrangement uses TRBV2 and TRBJ2-2; unclear D gene. The V end was cut by 11 bases, the J end by 4 bases, with 32 bases between. Germline-derived CDR1 and CDR2 are SNHLY and FYNNEI. The CDR3 is 19 residues long. The CDR3 region is CAGPPPRQVKPIGTGELFF. The CDR3 DNA follows: TGTGCCGGCCCACCCCCGCGGCAGGTGAAGCCCATCGGCACCGGGGAGCTGTTTTTT.

The table lists this clonotype with many counts. The chain links TRBV29-1 to TRBJ1-4, with D unresolved. This CDR3 region has 14 residues. Germline CDR1 and CDR2: SQVTM and ANQGSEA. Between the trimmed V and J ends, which lost 0 bases and 8 bases, there was a span of 13 bases. The CDR3 reads CSVEDRKVGEKLFF. The CDR3 DNA follows: TGCAGCGTTGAAGATCGGAAGGTCGGGGAAAAACTGTTTTTT.

This clonotype was seen repeatedly, ten times or more. The chain has TRBV21-1 and TRBJ1-5. TRBV21-1 is designated a pseudogene. The CDR3 sequence is 19 residues long. CDR3 bases: TGTGCCAGCAGCAAAGTTGTGGGGAGTCTCGTAACTAGCAATCAGCCCCAGCATTTT. Its translation: CASSKVVGSLVTSNQPQHF.

J is TRBJ2-2 and V is TRBV4-3; D assignment may be TRBD1 or TRBD2 (5 bases each). The CDR3 length is 15 residues. Germline V gene lookup returns CDR1 LGHNA and CDR2 YSLEER. V lost 1 base, J lost 9 bases, and 15 bases lay in between. Written as DNA, the CDR3 is TGCGCCAGCAGCCAAGTAGGGACCCCGTACCGGGAGCTGTTTTTT. Protein sequence: CASSQVGTPYRELFF.

The sample holds many counts of this clonotype. CDR3 region: CASSIYRVDQETQYF. The CDR3, as DNA: TGTGCCAGTAGTATTTACAGGGTTGACCAAGAGACCCAGTACTTC. V usage is TRBV19 and J usage is TRBJ2-5; perhaps TRBD1 as D (6 bases). Germline V gene lookup returns CDR1 LNHDA and CDR2 SQIVND (reference sequence). The ends were cut back, 3 bases at V and 0 bases at J, with 11 bases in the middle. The CDR3 has 15 amino acids.

This clonotype was observed at least ten times. The V call is TRBV5-5, the J call TRBJ2-3, with D possibly being TRBD2 (5 bases). Trimming pared 2 bases from V and 0 bases from J, leaving 13 bases between. CDR3 length: 16 residues. The germline CDR1 and CDR2 sequences are SGHKS and YYEKEE (reference sequence). CDR3 sequence (DNA): TGTGCCAGCAGCTTTACCTACTGGACTAGCACAGATACGCAGTATTTT. Its protein is CASSFTYWTSTDTQYF.

This clonotype was seen ten or more times. This chain connects TRBV4-2 to TRBJ2-5; D not certain. CDR3 length: 14 residues. Trimming removed 0 bases at V and 5 bases at J, with 10 bases between. The germline CDR1 and CDR2 sequences are LGHNA and YNFKEQ. The CDR3 sequence: CASSQEAAAETQYF. The CDR3 DNA reads as TGTGCCAGCAGCCAAGAGGCGGCAGCCGAGACCCAGTACTTC.

This clonotype has a count of ten or more. The chain couples TRBV12-3 or TRBV12-4 to TRBJ2-5, with 7 bases that match TRBD2. This CDR3 has 15 residues. J was trimmed by 5 bases and V by 8 bases; bases with no gene match: 14. The CDR3 bases are TGTGCCAGCGCCCGTCTCGCGGGAGCGGGGGAGACCCAGTACTTC. This codes for CASARLAGAGETQYF.

The rearrangement uses TRBV28 and TRBJ2-7, with 8 bases fitting TRBD2. The ends lost 3 bases at V and 3 bases at J; junction bases unmatched: 7. This CDR3 spans 15 amino acids. Germline CDR1 reads MDHEN; CDR2 reads SYDVKM. The CDR3 protein is CASSFGLAGNYEQYV. The DNA for the CDR3 is TGTGCCAGCAGTTTCGGGCTAGCGGGCAACTACGAGCAGTACGTC.

This clonotype was seen repeatedly, ten times or more. This sequence joins TRBV7-2 and TRBJ1-2, with 7 bases identical to TRBD1. Trimming cost V 4 bases and J 7 bases; bases outside gene matches: 12. From germline, CDR1 is SGHTA and CDR2 FQGNSA. The CDR3 spans 15 residues. The CDR3 DNA is TGTGCCAGCAGCTCCCAACAGGGGTCTGGGCTTGGCTACACCTTC. The encoded protein is CASSSQQGSGLGYTF.

The chain is built from TRBV12-3 or TRBV12-4 and TRBJ2-3; tentative D call: TRBD2 (6 bases). The length of the CDR3 is 14 residues. V gave up 7 bases and J gave up 0 bases, with 11 bases separating them. The CDR3 DNA reads TGTGCCAGCACACGCGGGATTAGCACAGATACGCAGTATTTT. Protein sequence: CASTRGISTDTQYF.

This clonotype was observed at least ten times. V and J are TRBV29-1 and TRBJ2-1; D perhaps matches TRBD2 (5 bases). Germline CDR1 SQVTM, CDR2 ANQGSEA. The CDR3 extends over 12 amino acids. V lost 8 bases to trimming and J lost 6 bases, with 14 bases between them. CDR3 coding DNA: TGCAGCTCTCGACCCGGAGGCAATGAGCAGTTCTTC. It specifies CSSRPGGNEQFF.

There are many counts of this clonotype. The chain joins TRBV5-8 to TRBJ2-1; D is unresolved. Germline V lookup: CDR1 SGHTS, CDR2 YDEGEE. V gave up 7 bases and J gave up 15 bases, with 17 bases separating them. The CDR3 spans 11 residues. The CDR3 DNA sequence: TGTGCCAGCCCGTGGACGCCCGGGCGGTTCTTC. It encodes CASPWTPGRFF. Full variable domain (outside the CDR3, taken from reference TRBV5-8 and TRBJ2-1): EAGVTQSPTHLIKTRGQQATLRCSPISGHTSVYWYQQALGLGLQFLLWYDEGEERNRGNFPPRFSGRQFPNYSSELNVNALELEDSALYLCASPWTPGRFFGPGTRLTVL.

This clonotype was seen more than once but under ten times. This sequence joins TRBV28 and TRBJ2-1, with TRBD2 identical over 8 bases. Unmatched junction bases numbered 12, after V lost 3 bases and J lost 8 bases. In germline, CDR1 is MDHEN, CDR2 SYDVKM. This CDR3 contains 16 residues. Here the CDR3 DNA reads TGTGCCAGCAGTTTCGGGTCGACTACCGGGGGGGATGAGCAGTTCTTC. It is translated as CASSFGSTTGGDEQFF. The whole variable domain, remainder taken from reference TRBV28 and TRBJ2-1, is DVKVTQSSRYLVKRTGEKVFLECVQDMDHENMFWYRQDPGLGLRLIYFSYDVKMKEKGDIPEGYSVSREKKERFSLILESASTNQTSMYLCASSFGSTTGGDEQFFGPGTRLTVL.

At least ten counts were recorded for this clonotype. The V and J genes are TRBV4-2 and TRBJ2-6, with a tentative D call TRBD2 (6 bases). Germline loops: CDR1 LGHNA, CDR2 YNFKEQ. There are 18 residues in the CDR3. Trimming pared 2 bases from V and 4 bases from J, leaving 18 bases between. The CDR3 is CASSQRDWNDLGANVLTF. In DNA form, the CDR3 reads TGTGCCAGCAGCCAACGGGACTGGAATGACCTAGGGGCCAACGTCCTGACTTTC.

In this sample, this clonotype turned up a few times. V usage is TRBV9 and J usage is TRBJ2-6; D gene unclear. The germline CDR1 and CDR2 sequences are SGDLS and YYNGEE. Trimming left V 0 bases short and J 0 bases short, with 4 bases between. This CDR3 contains 15 residues. The DNA of the CDR3 is TGTGCCAGCAGCGTAGTAGCCTCTGGGGCCAACGTCCTGACTTTC. It specifies CASSVVASGANVLTF. Using reference TRBV9 and TRBJ2-6 for the parts outside the CDR3, the full variable domain is DSGVTQTPKHLITATGQRVTLRCSPRSGDLSVYWYQQSLDQGLQFLIQYYNGEERAKGNILERFSAQQFPDLHSELNLSSLELGDSALYFCASSVVASGANVLTFGAGSRLTVL.

The chain joins TRBV6-5 to TRBJ2-5, with a possible D match to TRBD2 (5 bases). Between the trimmed V and J ends, which lost 6 bases and 1 base, there was a span of 15 bases. CDR3 length: 15 residues. CDR1 MNHEY and CDR2 SVGAGI come from the germline V gene. The chain's CDR3 is CASRAKGLPQETQYF. The CDR3 DNA sequence: TGTGCCAGCAGGGCCAAAGGACTCCCCCAAGAGACCCAGTACTTC.